This T cell receptor (beta chain) was profiled in a study of blood T cell repertoires in COVID-19. Seattle cases were enrolled at active infection and followed longitudinally. Germline V gene data show CDR1 as LNHDA and CDR2 as SQIVND (reference sequence). The CDR3 has 14 residues. The V gene lost 4 bases and the J gene lost 6 bases, with 16 bases spanning the gap. Method: immunoSEQ multiplex PCR; TCRdb's copy keeps in-frame clones and lacks some. The table lists over 250,000 clones, roughly 83% of them singletons. This clonotype was sampled from a human donor with COVID-19, enrolled during active disease. The donor label of this sample is uncertain. The chain has TRBV19 and TRBJ2-7, with TRBD1 as a possible D gene (6 bases). Sequencing used peripheral blood. The CDR3 bases are TGTGCCAGTAGTACCCACCAGGGGTCCGGCGAGCAGTACTTC. This sequence encodes CASSTHQGSGEQYF.